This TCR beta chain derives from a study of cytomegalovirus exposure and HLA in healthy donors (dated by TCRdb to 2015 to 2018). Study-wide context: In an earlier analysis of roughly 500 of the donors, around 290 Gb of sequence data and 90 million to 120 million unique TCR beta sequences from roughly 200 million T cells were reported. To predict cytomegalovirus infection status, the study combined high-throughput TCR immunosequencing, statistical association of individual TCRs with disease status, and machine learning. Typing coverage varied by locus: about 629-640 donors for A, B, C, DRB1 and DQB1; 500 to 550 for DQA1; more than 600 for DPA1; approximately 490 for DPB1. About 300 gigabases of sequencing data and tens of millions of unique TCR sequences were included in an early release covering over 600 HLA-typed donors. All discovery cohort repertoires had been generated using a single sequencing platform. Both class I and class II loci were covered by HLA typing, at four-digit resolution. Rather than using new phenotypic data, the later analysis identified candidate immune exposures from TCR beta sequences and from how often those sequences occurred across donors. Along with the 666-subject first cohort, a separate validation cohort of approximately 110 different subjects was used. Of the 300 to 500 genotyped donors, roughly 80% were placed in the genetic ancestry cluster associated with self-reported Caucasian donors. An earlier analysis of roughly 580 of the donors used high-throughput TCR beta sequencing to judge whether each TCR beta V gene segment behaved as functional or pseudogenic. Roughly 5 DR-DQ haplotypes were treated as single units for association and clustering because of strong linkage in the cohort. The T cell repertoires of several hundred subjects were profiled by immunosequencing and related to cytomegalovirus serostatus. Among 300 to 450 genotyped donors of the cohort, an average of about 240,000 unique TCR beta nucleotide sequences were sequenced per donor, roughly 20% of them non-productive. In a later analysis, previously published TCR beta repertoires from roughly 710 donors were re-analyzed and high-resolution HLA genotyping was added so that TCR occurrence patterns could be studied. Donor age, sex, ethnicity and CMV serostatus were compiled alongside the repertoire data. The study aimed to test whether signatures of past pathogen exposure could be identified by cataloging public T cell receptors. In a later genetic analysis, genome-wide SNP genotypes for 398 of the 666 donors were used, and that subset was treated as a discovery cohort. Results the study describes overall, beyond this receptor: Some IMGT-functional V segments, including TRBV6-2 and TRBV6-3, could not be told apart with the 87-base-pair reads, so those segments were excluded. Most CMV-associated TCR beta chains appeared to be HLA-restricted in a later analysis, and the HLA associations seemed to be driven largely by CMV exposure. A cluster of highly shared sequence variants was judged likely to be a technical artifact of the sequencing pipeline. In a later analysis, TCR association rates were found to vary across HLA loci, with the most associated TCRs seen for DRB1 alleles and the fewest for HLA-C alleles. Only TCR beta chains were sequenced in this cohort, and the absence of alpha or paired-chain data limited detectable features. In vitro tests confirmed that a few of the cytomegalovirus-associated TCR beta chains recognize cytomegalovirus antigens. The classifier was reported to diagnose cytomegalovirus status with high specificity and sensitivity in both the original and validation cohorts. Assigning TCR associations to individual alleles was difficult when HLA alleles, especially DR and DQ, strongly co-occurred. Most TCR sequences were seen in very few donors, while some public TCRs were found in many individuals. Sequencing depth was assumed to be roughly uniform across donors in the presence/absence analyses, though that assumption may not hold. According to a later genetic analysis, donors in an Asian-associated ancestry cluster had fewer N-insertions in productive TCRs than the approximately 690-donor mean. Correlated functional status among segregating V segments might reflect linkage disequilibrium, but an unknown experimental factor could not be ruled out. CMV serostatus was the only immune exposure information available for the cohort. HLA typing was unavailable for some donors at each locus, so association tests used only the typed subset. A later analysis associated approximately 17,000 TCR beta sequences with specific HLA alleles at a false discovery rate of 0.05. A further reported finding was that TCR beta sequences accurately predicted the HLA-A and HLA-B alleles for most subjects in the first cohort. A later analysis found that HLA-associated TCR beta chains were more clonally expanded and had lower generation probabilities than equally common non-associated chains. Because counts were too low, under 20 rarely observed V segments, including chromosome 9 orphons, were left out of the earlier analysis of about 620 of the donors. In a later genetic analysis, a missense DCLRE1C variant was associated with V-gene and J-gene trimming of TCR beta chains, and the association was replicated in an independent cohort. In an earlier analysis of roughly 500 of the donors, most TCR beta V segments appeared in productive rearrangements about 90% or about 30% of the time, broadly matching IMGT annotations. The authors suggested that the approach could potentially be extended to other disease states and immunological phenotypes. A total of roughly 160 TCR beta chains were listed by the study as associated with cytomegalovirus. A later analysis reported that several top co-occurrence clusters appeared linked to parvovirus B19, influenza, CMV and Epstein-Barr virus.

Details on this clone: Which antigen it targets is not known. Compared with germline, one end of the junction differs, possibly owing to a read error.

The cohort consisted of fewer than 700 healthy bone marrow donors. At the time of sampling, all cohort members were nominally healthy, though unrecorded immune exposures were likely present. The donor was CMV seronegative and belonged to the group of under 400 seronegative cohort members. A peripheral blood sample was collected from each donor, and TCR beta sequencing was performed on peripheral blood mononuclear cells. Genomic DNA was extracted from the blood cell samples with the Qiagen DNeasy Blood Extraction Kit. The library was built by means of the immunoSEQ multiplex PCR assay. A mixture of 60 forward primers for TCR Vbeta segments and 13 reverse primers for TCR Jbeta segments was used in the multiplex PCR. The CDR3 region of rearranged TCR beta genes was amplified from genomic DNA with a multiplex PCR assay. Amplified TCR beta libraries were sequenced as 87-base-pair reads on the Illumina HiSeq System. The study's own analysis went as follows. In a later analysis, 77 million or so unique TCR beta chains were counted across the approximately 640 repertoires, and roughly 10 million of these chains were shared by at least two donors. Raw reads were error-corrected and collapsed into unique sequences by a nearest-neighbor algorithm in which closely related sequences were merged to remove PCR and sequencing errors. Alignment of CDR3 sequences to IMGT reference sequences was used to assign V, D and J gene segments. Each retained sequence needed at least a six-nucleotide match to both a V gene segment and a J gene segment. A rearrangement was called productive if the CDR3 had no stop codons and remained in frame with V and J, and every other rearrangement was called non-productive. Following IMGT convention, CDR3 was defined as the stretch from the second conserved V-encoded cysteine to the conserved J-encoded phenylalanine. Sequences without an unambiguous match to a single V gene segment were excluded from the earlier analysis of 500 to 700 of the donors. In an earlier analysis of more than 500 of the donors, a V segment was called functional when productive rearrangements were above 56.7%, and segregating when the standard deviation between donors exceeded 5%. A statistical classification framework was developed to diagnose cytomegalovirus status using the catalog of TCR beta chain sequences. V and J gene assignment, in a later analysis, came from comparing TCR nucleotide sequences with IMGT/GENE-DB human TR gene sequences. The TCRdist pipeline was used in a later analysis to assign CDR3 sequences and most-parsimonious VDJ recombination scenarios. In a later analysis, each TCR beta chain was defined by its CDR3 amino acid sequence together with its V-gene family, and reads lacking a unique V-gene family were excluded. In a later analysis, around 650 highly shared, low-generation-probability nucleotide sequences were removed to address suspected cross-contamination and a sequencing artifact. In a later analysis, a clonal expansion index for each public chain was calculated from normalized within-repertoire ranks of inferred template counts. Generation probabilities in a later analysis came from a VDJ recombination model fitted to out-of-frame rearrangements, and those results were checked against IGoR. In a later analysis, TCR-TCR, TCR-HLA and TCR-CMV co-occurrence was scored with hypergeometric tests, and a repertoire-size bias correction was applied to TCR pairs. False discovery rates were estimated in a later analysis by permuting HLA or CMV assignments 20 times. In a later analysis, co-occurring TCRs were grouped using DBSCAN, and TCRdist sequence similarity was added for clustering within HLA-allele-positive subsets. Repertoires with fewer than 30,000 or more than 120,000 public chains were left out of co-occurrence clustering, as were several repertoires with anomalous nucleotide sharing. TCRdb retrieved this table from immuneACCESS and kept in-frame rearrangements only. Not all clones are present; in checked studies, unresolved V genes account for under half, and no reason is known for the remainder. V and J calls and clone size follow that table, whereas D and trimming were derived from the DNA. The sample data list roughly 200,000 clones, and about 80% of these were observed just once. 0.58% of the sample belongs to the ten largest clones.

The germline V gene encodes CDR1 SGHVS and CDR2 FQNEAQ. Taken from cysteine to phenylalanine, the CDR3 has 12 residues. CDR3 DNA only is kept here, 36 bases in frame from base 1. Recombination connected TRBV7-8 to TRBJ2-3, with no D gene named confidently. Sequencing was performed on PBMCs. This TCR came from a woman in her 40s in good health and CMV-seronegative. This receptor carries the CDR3 CAGSLRGDTQYF. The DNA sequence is TGTGCCGGCAGCTTACGCGGAGATACGCAGTATTTT.